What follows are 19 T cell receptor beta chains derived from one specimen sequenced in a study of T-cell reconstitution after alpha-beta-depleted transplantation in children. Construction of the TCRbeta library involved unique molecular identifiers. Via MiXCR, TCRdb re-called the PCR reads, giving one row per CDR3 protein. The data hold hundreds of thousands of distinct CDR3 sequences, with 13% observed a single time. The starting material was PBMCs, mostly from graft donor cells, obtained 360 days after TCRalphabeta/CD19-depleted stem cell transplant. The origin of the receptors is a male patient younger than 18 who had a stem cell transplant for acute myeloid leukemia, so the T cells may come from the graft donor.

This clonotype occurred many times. The CDR3, as DNA: TGCGCCAGCAGCCAACAGGGGGCGGGGGAAAAACTGTTTTTT. As protein: CASSQQGAGEKLFF. The V and J genes are TRBV4-3 and TRBJ1-4, with 8 bases matching TRBD1. The CDR3 loop spans 14 amino acids. Germline V lookup: CDR1 LGHNA, CDR2 YSLEER. The trim removed 2 bases at V and 8 bases at J, leaving 4 bases unmatched.

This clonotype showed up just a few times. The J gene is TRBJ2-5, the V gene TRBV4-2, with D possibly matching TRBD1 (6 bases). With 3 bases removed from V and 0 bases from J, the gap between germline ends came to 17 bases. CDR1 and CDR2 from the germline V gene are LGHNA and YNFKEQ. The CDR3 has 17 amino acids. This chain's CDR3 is CASSQGTSNQYQETQYF. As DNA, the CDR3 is TGTGCCAGCAGCCAGGGGACATCTAATCAGTACCAAGAGACCCAGTACTTC.

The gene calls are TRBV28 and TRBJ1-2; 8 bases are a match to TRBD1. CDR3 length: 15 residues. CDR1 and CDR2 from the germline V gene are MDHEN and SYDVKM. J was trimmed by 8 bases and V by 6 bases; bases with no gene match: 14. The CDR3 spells CASSPSGQGSRGYTF. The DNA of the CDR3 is TGTGCCAGCAGCCCATCCGGACAGGGATCGCGCGGCTACACCTTC.

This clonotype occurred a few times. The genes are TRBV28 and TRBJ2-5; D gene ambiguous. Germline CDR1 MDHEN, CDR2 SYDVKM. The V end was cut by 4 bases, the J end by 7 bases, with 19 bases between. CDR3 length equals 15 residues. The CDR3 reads CASSSLPLGSGTQYF. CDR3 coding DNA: TGTGCCAGCAGTTCTCTGCCTTTGGGGTCAGGGACCCAGTACTTC.

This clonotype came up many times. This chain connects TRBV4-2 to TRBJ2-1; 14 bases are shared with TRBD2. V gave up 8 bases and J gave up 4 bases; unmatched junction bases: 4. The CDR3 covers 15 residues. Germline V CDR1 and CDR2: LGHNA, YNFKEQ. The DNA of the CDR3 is TGTGCCAGCCGTTGGACTAGCGGGAGGTACAATGAGCAGTTCTTC. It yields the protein CASRWTSGRYNEQFF.

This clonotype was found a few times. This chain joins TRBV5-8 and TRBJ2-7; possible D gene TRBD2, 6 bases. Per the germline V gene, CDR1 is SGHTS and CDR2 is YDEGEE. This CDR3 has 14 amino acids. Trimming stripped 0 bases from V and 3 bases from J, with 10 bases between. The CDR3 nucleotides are TGTGCCAGCAGCTTGGTCGGGGACTTCTACGAGCAGTACTTC. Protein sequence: CASSLVGDFYEQYF. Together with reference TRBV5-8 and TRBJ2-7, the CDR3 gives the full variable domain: EAGVTQSPTHLIKTRGQQATLRCSPISGHTSVYWYQQALGLGLQFLLWYDEGEERNRGNFPPRFSGRQFPNYSSELNVNALELEDSALYLCASSLVGDFYEQYFGPGTRLTVT.

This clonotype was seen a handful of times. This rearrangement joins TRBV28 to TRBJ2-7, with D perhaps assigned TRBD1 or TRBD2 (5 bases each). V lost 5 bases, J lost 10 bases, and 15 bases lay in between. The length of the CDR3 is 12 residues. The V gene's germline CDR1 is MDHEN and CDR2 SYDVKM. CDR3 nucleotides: TGTGCCAGCAGTCTGCTCCCGGGACGTCAGTACTTC. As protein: CASSLLPGRQYF.

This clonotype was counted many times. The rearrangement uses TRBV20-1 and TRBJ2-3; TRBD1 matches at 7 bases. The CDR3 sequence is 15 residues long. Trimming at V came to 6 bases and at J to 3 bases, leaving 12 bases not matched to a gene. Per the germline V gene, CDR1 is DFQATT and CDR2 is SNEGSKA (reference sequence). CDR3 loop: CSATRGGGRTDTQYF. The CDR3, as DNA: TGCAGTGCCACTAGAGGGGGCGGTCGTACAGATACGCAGTATTTT.

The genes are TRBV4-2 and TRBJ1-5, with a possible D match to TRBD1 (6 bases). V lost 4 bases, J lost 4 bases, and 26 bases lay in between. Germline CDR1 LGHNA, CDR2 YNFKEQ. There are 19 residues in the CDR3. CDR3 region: CASSPVSGSGTTSNQPQHF. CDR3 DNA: TGTGCCAGCAGCCCCGTCTCAGGATCCGGGACAACATCGAATCAGCCCCAGCATTTT.

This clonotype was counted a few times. The CDR3 loop reads CASSLVGRASEQYF. The CDR3 bases are TGTGCCAGCAGCTTAGTCGGGAGGGCCTCCGAGCAGTACTTC. This chain joins TRBV7-2 and TRBJ2-7, with 8 positions matching TRBD2. Trimming took 1 base from V and 6 from J; bases not matched to a gene: 5. This CDR3 contains 14 residues. Germline CDR1 is SGHTA and CDR2 is FQGNSA.

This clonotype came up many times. The CDR3, as DNA: TGTGCCAGCAGCCAGGTGACTACCGCCTACGAGCAGTACTTC. It specifies CASSQVTTAYEQYF. The V call is TRBV3-1, the J call TRBJ2-7; D perhaps matches TRBD2 (5 bases). Germline-derived CDR1 and CDR2 are LGHDT and YNNKEL (reference sequence). This CDR3 has 14 residues. V was trimmed by 3 bases and J by 2 bases, leaving 11 bases between them.

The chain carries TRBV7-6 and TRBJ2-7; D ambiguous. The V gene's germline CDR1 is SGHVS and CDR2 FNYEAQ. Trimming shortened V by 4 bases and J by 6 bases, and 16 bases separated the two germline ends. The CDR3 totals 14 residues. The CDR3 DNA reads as TGTGCCAGCAGCTCAGACCGGCCTCCGGTCGAGCAGTACTTC. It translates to CASSSDRPPVEQYF. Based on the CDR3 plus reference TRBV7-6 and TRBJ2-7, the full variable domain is GAGVSQSPRYKVTKRGQDVALRCDPISGHVSLYWYRQALGQGPEFLTYFNYEAQQDKSGLPNDRFSAERPEGSISTLTIQRTEQRDSAMYRCASSSDRPPVEQYFGPGTRLTVT.

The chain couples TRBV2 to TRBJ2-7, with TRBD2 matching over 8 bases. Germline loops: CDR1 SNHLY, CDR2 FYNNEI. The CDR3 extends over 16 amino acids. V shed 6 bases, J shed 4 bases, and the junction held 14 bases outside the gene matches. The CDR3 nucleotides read TGTGCCAGCAGCCCCCCTGGGGGACTAGGAACTTACGAGCAGTACTTC. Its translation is CASSPPGGLGTYEQYF.

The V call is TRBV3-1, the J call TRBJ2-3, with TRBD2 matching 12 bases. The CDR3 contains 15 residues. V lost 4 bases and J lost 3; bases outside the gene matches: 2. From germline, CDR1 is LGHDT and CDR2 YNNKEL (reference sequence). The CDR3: CASSRLAGATDTQYF. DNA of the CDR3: TGTGCCAGCAGCCGACTAGCGGGGGCGACAGATACGCAGTATTTT.

The CDR3 loop reads CASSREDLNSYNEQFF. The CDR3 bases are TGTGCCAGCAGCCGCGAAGACTTAAACTCCTACAATGAGCAGTTCTTC. The chain carries TRBV4-2 and TRBJ2-1; D ambiguous. Trimming pared 4 bases from V and 0 bases from J, leaving 13 bases between. The CDR3 sequence is 16 residues long. Looked up from germline, CDR1 is LGHNA and CDR2 is YNFKEQ.

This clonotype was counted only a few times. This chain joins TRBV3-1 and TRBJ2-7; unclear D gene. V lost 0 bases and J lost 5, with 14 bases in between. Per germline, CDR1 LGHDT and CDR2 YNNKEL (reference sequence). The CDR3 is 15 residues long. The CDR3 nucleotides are TGTGCCAGCAGCCAAGATCCGGTACTCGATAACGAGCAGTACTTC. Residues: CASSQDPVLDNEQYF.

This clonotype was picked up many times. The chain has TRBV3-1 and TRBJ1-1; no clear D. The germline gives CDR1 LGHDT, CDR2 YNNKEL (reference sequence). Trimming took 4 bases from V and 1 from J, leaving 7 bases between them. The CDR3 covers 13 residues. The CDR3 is CASSPRPNTEAFF. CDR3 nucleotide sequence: TGTGCCAGCAGCCCTCGACCGAACACTGAAGCTTTCTTT.

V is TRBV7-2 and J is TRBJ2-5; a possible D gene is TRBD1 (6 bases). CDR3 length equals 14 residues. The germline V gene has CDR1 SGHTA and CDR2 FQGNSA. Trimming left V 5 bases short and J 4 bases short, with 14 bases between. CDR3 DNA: TGTGCCAGCAGCGAGAACAGGGTCGGAGAGACCCAGTACTTC. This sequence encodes CASSENRVGETQYF.

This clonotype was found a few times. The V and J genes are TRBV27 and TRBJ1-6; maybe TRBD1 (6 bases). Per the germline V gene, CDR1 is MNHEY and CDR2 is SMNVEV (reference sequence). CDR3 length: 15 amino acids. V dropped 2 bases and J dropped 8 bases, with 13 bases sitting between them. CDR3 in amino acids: CASSLTGQGYSPLHF. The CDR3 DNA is TGTGCCAGCAGTTTAACCGGGCAGGGGTATTCACCCCTCCACTTT.